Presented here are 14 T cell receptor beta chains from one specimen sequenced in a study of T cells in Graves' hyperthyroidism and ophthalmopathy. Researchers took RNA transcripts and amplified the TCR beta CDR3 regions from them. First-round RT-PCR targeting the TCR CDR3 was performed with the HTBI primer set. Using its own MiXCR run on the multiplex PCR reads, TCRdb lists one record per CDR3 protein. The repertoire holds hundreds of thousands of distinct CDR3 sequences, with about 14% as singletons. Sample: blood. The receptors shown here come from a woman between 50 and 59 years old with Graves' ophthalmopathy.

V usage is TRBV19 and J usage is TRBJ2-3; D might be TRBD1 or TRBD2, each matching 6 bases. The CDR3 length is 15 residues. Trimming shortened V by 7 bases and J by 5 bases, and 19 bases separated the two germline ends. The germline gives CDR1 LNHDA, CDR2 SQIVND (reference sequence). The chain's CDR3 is CASTPLGGAEDTQYF. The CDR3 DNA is TGTGCCAGTACCCCCTTGGGGGGCGCGGAAGATACGCAGTATTTT.

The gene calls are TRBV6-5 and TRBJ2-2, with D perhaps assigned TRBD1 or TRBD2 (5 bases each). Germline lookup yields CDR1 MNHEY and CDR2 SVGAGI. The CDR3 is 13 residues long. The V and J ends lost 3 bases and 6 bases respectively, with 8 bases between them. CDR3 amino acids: CASSYRGPGELFF. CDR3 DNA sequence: TGTGCCAGCAGTTATCGGGGCCCCGGGGAGCTGTTTTTT.

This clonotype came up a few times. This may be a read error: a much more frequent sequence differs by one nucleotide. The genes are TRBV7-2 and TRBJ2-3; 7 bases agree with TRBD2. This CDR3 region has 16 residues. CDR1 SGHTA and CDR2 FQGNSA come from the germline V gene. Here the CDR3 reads CASSPLWNAGADAQYF. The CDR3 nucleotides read TGTGCCAGCAGCCCCCTTTGGAACGCGGGAGCAGATGCGCAGTATTTT.

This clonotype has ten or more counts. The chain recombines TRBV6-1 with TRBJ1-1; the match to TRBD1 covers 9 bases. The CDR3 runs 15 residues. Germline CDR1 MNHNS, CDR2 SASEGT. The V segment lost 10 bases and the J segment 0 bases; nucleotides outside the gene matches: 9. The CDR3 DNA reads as TGTGCCACGGACAGGGGTCAACGAATGAACACTGAAGCTTTCTTT. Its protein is CATDRGQRMNTEAFF.

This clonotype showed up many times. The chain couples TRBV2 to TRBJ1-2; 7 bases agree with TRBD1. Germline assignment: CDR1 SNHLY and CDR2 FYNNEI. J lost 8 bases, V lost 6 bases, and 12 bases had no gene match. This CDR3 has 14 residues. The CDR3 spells CASSDRRTGHGYTF. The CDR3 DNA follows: TGTGCCAGCAGCGACCGTAGGACAGGTCACGGCTACACCTTC.

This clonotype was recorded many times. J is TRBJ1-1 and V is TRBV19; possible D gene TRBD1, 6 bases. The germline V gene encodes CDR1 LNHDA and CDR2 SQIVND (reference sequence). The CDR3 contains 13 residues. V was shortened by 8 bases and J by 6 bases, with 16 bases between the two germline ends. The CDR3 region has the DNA TGTGCCAGTTCACAGGGTCTTTGGGCTGAAGCTTTCTTT. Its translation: CASSQGLWAEAFF.

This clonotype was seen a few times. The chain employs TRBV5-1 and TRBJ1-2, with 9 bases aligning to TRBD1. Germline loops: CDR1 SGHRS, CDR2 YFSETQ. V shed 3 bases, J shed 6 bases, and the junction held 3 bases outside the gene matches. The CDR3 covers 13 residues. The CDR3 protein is CASSYGTGNGYTF. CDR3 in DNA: TGCGCCAGCAGCTACGGGACAGGGAATGGCTACACCTTC.

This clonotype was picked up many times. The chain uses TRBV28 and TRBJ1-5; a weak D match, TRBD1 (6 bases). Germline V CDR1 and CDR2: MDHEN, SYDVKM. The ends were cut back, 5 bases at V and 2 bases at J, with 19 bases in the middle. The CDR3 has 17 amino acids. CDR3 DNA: TGTGCCAGCAGTCTAGGGGGGGTTGAGATGGGCAATCAGCCCCAGCATTTT. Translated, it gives CASSLGGVEMGNQPQHF.

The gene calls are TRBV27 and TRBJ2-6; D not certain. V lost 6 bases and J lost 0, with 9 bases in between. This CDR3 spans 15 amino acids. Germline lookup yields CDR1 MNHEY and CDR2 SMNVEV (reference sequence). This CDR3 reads CASRATYSGANVLTF. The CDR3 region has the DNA TGTGCCAGCAGAGCCACCTACTCTGGGGCCAACGTCCTGACTTTC.

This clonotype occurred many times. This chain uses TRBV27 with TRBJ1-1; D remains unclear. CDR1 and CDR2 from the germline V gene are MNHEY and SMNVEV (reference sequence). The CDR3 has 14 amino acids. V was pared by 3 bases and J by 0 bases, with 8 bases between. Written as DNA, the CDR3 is TGTGCCAGCAGTTTTAGGGATCTGAACACTGAAGCTTTCTTT. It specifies CASSFRDLNTEAFF.

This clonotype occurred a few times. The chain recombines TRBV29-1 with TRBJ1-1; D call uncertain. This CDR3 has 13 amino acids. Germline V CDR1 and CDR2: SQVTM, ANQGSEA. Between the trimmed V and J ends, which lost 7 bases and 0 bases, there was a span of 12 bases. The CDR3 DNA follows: TGCAGCGCCGTAGGTAGTTTGAACACTGAAGCTTTCTTT. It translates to CSAVGSLNTEAFF.

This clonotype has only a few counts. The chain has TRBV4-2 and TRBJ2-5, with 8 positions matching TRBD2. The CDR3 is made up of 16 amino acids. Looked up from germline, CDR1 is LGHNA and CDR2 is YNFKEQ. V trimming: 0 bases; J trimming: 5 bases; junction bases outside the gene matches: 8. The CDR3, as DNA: TGTGCCAGCAGCCAAGATAGCGGGAAAGGTGGGGAGACCCAGTACTTC. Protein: CASSQDSGKGGETQYF.

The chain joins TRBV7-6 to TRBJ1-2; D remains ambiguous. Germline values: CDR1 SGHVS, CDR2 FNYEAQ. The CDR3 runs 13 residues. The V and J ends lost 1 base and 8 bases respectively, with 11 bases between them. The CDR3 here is CASSLGAAKGYTF. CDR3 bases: TGTGCCAGCAGCTTAGGGGCAGCTAAAGGCTACACCTTC.

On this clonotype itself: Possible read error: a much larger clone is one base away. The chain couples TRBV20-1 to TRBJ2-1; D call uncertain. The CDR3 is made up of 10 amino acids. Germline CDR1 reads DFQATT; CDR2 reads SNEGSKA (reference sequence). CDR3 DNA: TGCAGTGCTAACTACGATGAGCAGTTCTTC. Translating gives CSANYDEQFF.